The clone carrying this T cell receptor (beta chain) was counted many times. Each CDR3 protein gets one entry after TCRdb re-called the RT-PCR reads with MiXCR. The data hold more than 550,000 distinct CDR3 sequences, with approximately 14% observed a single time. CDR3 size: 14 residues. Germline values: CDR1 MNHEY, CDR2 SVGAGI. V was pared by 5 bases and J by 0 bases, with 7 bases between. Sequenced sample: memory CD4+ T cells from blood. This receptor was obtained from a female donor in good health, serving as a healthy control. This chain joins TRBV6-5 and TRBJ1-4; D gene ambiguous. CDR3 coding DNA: TGTGCCAGCAGTCCGTCTGCAACTAATGAAAAACTGTTTTTT. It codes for CASSPSATNEKLFF.